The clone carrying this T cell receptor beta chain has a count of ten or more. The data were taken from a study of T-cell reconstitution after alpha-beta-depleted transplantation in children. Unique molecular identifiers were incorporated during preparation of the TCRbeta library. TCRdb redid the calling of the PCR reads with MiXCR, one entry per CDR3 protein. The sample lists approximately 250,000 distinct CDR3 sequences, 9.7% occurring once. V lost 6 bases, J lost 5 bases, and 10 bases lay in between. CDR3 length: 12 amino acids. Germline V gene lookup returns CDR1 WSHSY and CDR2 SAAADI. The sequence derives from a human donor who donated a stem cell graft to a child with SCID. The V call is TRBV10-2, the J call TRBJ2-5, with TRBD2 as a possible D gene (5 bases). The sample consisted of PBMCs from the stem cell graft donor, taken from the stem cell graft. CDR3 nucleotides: TGCGCCAGCAGCGTAAGAGGGGAGACCCAGTACTTC. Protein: CASSVRGETQYF.